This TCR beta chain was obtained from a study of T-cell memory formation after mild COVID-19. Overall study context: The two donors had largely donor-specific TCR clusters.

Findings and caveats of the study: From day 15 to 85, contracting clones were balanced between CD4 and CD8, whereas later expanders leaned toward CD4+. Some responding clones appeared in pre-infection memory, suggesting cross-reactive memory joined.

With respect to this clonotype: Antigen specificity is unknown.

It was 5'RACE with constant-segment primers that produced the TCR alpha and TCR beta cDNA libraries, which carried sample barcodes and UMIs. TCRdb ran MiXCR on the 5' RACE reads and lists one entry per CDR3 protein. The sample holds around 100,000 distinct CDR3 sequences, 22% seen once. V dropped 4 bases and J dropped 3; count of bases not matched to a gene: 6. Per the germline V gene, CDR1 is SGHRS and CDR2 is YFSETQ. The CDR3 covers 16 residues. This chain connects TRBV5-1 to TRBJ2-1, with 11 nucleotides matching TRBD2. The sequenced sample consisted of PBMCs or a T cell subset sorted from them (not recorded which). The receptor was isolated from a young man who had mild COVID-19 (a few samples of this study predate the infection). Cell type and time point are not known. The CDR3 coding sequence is TGCGCCAGCAGCCGCTCCGGGACTAGCGGCTACAATGAGCAGTTCTTC. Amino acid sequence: CASSRSGTSGYNEQFF. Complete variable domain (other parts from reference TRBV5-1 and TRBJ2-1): KAGVTQTPRYLIKTRGQQVTLSCSPISGHRSVSWYQQTPGQGLQFLFEYFSETQRNKGNFPGRFSGRQFSNSRSEMNVSTLELGDSALYLCASSRSGTSGYNEQFFGPGTRLTVL.